This T cell receptor (beta chain) emerged from a study of T cells in Graves' hyperthyroidism and ophthalmopathy. With 4 bases removed from V and 3 bases from J, the gap between germline ends came to 12 bases. Looked up from germline, CDR1 is MNHEY and CDR2 is SVGEGT. CDR3 length: 15 residues. Amplification of TCR beta CDR3 regions was performed using RNA transcripts as template. The primer set for the first-round RT-PCR of the TCR CDR3 was HTBI. TCRdb called the multiplex PCR reads again in MiXCR, with one record for every CDR3 protein. The sample yields fewer than 750,000 distinct CDR3 sequences, roughly 14% seen once.

The source of this sequence is a woman between 35 and 50 years old with Graves' ophthalmopathy. The V gene is TRBV6-2 or TRBV6-3, the J gene TRBJ2-2; D uncertain. The specimen sequenced was blood. The CDR3 sequence is CASSSLAMYTGELFF. The CDR3 region has the DNA TGTGCCAGCAGTTCCCTCGCGATGTACACCGGGGAGCTGTTTTTT.